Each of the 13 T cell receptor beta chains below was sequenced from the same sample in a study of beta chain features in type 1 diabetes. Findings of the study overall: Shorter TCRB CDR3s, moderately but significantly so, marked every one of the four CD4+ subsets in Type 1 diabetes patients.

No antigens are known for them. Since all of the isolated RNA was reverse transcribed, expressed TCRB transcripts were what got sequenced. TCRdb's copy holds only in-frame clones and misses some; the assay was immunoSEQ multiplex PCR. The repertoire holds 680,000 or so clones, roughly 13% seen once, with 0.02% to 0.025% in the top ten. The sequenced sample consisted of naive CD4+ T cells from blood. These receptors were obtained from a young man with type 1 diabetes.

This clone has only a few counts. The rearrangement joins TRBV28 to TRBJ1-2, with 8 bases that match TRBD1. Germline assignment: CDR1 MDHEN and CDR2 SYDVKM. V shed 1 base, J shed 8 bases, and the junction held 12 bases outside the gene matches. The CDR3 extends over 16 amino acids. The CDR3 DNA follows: TGTGCCAGCAGTTTATTAACTCCGCAGGGGGCTCGGGGCTACACCTTC. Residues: CASSLLTPQGARGYTF.

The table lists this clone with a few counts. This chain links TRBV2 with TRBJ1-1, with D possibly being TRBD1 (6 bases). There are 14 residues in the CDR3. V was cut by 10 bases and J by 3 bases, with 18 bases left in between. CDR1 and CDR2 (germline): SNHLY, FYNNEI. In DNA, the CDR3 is TGTGCCACCAAAGGGGGAAACTCGGACACTGAAGCTTTCTTT. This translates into CATKGGNSDTEAFF. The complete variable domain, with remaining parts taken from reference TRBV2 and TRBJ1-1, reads EPEVTQTPSHQVTQMGQEVILRCVPISNHLYFYWYRQILGQKVEFLVSFYNNEISEKSEIFDDQFSVERPDGSNFTLKIRSTKLEDSAMYFCATKGGNSDTEAFFGQGTRLTVV.

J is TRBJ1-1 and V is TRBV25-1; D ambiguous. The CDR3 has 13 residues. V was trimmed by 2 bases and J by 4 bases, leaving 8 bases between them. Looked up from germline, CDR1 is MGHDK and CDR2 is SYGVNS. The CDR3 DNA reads TGTGCCAGCAGTGAAACCCTACGCACTGAAGCTTTCTTT. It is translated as CASSETLRTEAFF. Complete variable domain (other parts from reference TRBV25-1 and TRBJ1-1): EADIYQTPRYLVIGTGKKITLECSQTMGHDKMYWYQQDPGMELHLIHYSYGVNSTEKGDLSSESTVSRIRTEHFPLTLESARPSHTSQYLCASSETLRTEAFFGQGTRLTVV.

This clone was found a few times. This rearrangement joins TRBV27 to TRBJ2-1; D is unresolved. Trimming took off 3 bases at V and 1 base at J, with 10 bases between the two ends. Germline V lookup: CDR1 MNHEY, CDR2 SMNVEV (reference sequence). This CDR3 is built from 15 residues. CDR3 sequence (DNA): TGTGCCAGCAGTTTCGGTCTCGGGTCCTACAATGAGCAGTTCTTC. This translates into CASSFGLGSYNEQFF.

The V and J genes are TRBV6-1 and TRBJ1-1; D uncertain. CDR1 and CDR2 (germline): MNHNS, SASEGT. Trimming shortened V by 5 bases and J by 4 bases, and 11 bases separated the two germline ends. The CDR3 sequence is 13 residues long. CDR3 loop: CASSFKGGTEAFF. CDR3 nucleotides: TGTGCCAGCAGTTTTAAGGGAGGCACTGAAGCTTTCTTT.

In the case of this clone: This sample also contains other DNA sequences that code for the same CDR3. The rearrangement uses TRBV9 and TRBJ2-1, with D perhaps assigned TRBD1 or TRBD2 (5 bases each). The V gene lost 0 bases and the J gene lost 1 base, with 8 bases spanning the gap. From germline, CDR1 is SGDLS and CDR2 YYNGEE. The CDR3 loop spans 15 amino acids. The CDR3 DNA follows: TGTGCCAGCAGCGTAGCGGGGCCTTCCTACAATGAGCAGTTCTTC. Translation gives CASSVAGPSYNEQFF.

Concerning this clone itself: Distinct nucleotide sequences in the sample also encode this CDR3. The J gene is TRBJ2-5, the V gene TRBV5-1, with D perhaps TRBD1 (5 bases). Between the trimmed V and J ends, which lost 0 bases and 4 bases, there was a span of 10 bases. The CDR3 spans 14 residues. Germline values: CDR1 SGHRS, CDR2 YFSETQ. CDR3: CASSLGQGLETQYF. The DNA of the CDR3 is TGCGCCAGCAGCTTGGGCCAGGGTTTAGAGACCCAGTACTTC.

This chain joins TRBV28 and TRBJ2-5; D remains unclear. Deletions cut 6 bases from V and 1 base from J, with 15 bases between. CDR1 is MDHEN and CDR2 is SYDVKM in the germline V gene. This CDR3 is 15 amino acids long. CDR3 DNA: TGTGCCAGCAGCCGCCGTTATACCAGCCAAGAGACCCAGTACTTC. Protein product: CASSRRYTSQETQYF.

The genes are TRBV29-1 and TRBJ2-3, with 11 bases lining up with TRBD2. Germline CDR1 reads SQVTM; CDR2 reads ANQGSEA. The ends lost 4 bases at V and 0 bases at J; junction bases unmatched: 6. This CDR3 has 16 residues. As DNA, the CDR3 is TGCAGCGTTGCTAGCGGGGGGCTTGCCAGCACAGATACGCAGTATTTT. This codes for CSVASGGLASTDTQYF.

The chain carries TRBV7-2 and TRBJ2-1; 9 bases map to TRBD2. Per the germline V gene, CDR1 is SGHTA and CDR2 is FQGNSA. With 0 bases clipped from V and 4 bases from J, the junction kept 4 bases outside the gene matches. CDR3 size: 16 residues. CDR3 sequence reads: CASSLASGGLYNEQFF. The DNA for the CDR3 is TGTGCCAGCAGCTTAGCTAGCGGGGGATTATACAATGAGCAGTTCTTC.

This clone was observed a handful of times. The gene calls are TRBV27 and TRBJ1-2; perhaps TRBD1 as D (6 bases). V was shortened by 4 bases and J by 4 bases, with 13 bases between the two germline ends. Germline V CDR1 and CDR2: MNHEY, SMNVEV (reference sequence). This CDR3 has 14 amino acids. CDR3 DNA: TGTGCCAGCAGTTCGGGCAGGGGCGCCTATGGCTACACCTTC. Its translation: CASSSGRGAYGYTF.

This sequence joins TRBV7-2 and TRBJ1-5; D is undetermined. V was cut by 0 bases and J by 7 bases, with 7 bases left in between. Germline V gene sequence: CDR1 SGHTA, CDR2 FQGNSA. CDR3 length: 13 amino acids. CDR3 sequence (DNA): TGTGCCAGCAGCTTAGCCCCCACCCAGCCCCAGCATTTT. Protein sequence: CASSLAPTQPQHF.

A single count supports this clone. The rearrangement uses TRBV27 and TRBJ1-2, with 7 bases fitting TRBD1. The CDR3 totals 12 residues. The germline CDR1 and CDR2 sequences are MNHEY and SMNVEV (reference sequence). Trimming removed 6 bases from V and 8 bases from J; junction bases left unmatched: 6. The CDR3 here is CASRATGYGYTF. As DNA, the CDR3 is TGTGCCAGCAGAGCGACAGGGTACGGCTACACCTTC.